This is a list of T cell receptor beta chains from one sample in a study of vaccination and CD4 T cells after COVID-19. Using its own MiXCR run on the PCR reads, TCRdb lists one record per CDR3 protein. This sample has approximately 30,000 distinct CDR3 sequences; 45% to 55% occur once, and the top ten carry around 5.9%. The material sequenced was CD4+ T cells from blood, taken about 7 months after SARS-CoV-2 vaccination. These receptor sequences come from a human donor who had recovered from COVID-19. Both conserved end residues are part of each CDR3. The order of the fields is J gene, V gene, clone size, D gene, CDR3 protein, CDR3 DNA. The D gene is left open where the match is weak. Not every row has a clone size; where given, it reads once, few, many or a size class.

j_gene: TRBJ1-2
v_gene: TRBV11-2
abundance: .
d_gene: .
CDR3aa: CASSPRQEGGYTF
CDR3nt: TGTGCCAGCAGCCCAAGGCAGGAGGGCGGCTACACCTTC

j_gene: TRBJ1-1
v_gene: TRBV20-1
abundance: few
d_gene: TRBD1
CDR3aa: CSAISGTGTEAFF
CDR3nt: TGCAGTGCTATTTCCGGGACAGGAACTGAAGCTTTCTTT

j_gene: TRBJ1-5
v_gene: TRBV28
abundance: .
d_gene: .
CDR3aa: CASTGLLLGQPQHF
CDR3nt: TGTGCCAGCACTGGGTTGTTACTAGGTCAGCCCCAGCATTTT

j_gene: TRBJ2-1
v_gene: TRBV6-5
abundance: .
d_gene: .
CDR3aa: CASSYGEYNEQFF
CDR3nt: TGTGCCAGCAGTTACGGTGAATACAATGAGCAGTTCTTC

j_gene: TRBJ2-5
v_gene: TRBV20-1
abundance: .
d_gene: .
CDR3aa: CSAKGETQYF
CDR3nt: TGCAGTGCCAAGGGGGAGACCCAGTACTTC

j_gene: TRBJ2-5
v_gene: TRBV24-1
abundance: few
d_gene: .
CDR3aa: CATRTLETQYF
CDR3nt: TGTGCCACCAGAACCCTAGAGACCCAGTACTTC

j_gene: TRBJ2-2
v_gene: TRBV24-1
abundance: .
d_gene: .
CDR3aa: CAIGPGGPNTGELFF
CDR3nt: TGTGCCATTGGTCCCGGGGGGCCGAACACCGGGGAGCTGTTTTTT

j_gene: TRBJ2-1
v_gene: TRBV5-4
abundance: .
d_gene: TRBD2
CDR3aa: CASSFEGLAHEQFF
CDR3nt: TGTGCCAGCAGCTTCGAAGGACTAGCCCATGAGCAGTTCTTC

j_gene: TRBJ2-6
v_gene: TRBV6-4
abundance: .
d_gene: .
CDR3aa: CASSDLPGAGANVLTF
CDR3nt: TGTGCCAGCAGTGACTTACCAGGGGCTGGGGCCAACGTCCTGACTTTC

j_gene: TRBJ1-2
v_gene: TRBV6-1
abundance: .
d_gene: .
CDR3aa: CASSESTESSLSYGYTF
CDR3nt: TGTGCCAGCAGTGAGTCTACGGAGAGCAGTCTTTCATATGGCTACACCTTC

j_gene: TRBJ1-1
v_gene: TRBV6-5
abundance: .
d_gene: .
CDR3aa: CASSYSIIGGANTEAFF
CDR3nt: TGTGCCAGCAGTTACTCGATCATAGGGGGAGCGAACACTGAAGCTTTCTTT

j_gene: TRBJ2-3
v_gene: TRBV4-2
abundance: .
d_gene: .
CDR3aa: CASSQAGEADTQYF
CDR3nt: TGTGCCAGCAGCCAAGCGGGAGAGGCAGATACGCAGTATTTT

j_gene: TRBJ2-7
v_gene: TRBV7-8
abundance: .
d_gene: .
CDR3aa: CASSGTLVYEQYF
CDR3nt: TGTGCCAGCAGCGGCACTTTAGTCTACGAGCAGTACTTC

j_gene: TRBJ1-1
v_gene: TRBV20-1
abundance: .
d_gene: .
CDR3aa: CSVGGLNTEAFF
CDR3nt: TGCAGTGTCGGGGGCCTAAACACTGAAGCTTTCTTT

j_gene: TRBJ2-7
v_gene: TRBV7-2
abundance: .
d_gene: .
CDR3aa: CASSPRQGSSYEQYF
CDR3nt: TGTGCCAGCAGCCCCCGGCAGGGCAGCTCCTACGAGCAGTACTTC

j_gene: TRBJ2-7
v_gene: TRBV20-1
abundance: once
d_gene: .
CDR3aa: CSAGPGRLTYEQYF
CDR3nt: TGCAGTGCTGGACCGGGACGGCTAACCTACGAGCAGTACTTC

j_gene: TRBJ2-6
v_gene: TRBV7-3
abundance: .
d_gene: .
CDR3aa: CASSFSGANVLTF
CDR3nt: TGTGCCAGCAGCTTTTCTGGGGCCAACGTCCTGACTTTC

j_gene: TRBJ2-1
v_gene: TRBV27
abundance: .
d_gene: TRBD1
CDR3aa: CASSLFWGTGASSYNEQFF
CDR3nt: TGTGCCAGCAGTTTATTCTGGGGGACAGGGGCTTCCTCCTACAATGAGCAGTTCTTC

j_gene: TRBJ2-5
v_gene: TRBV6-2/TRBV6-3
abundance: .
d_gene: .
CDR3aa: CASGPGVGQETQYF
CDR3nt: TGTGCCAGCGGACCGGGGGTAGGGCAAGAGACCCAGTACTTC

j_gene: TRBJ1-5
v_gene: TRBV27
abundance: few
d_gene: .
CDR3aa: CASSLSVFGQPQHF
CDR3nt: TGTGCCAGCAGTTTATCAGTCTTCGGGCAGCCCCAGCATTTT